The 27 T cell receptor beta chains presented below share a single source sample, sequenced in a study of T cells after yellow fever vaccination. TCRdb fed the 5' RACE reads into MiXCR, producing one record per CDR3 protein. Seen here are about 300,000 distinct CDR3 sequences, around 6.8% observed once, and the top ten hold around 17%. Sequencing used PBMCs, obtained roughly 46 days after the first yellow fever vaccination. The receptors were gathered from a man aged 18 to 29 who received the YFV17D yellow fever vaccine.

The rearrangement uses TRBV12-3 or TRBV12-4 and TRBJ2-5, with TRBD2 matching 12 bases. The CDR3 is made up of 15 amino acids. V was pared by 6 bases and J by 5 bases, with 7 bases of the junction left unmatched. The CDR3 loop is CASSLDTSGRETQYF. The CDR3 bases are TGTGCCAGCAGCCTCGACACTAGCGGGAGGGAGACCCAGTACTTC.

V and J are TRBV20-1 and TRBJ1-2; D is uncertain. Germline CDR1 is DFQATT and CDR2 is SNEGSKA (reference sequence). The V end lost 0 bases, the J end lost 12 bases, and 11 bases lay between the germline ends. The CDR3 is 11 residues long. The CDR3 sequence is CSARDWASDTF. In DNA form, the CDR3 reads TGCAGTGCTAGAGATTGGGCATCGGACACCTTC.

V is TRBV5-4 and J is TRBJ2-6, with D uncertain. CDR1 SGHNT and CDR2 YYREEE come from the germline V gene (reference sequence). The CDR3 is 16 residues long. V was clipped by 0 bases and J by 0 bases, with 7 bases between them. The chain's CDR3 is CASSLDANSGANVLTF. Here the CDR3 DNA reads TGTGCCAGCAGCTTGGATGCCAACTCTGGGGCCAACGTCCTGACTTTC.

This clonotype was seen a few times. This chain uses TRBV12-3 or TRBV12-4 with TRBJ2-7, with a tentative D call TRBD2 (7 bases). The CDR3 runs to 16 residues. Trimming took 5 bases from V and 2 from J, leaving 19 bases between them. This CDR3 reads CASSPSVGGGTYEQYF. The CDR3 DNA follows: TGTGCCAGCAGTCCGAGTGTGGGCGGGGGCACCTACGAGCAGTACTTC.

This clonotype was seen a few times. The rearrangement uses TRBV6-6 and TRBJ1-6, with D perhaps TRBD1 (6 bases). The CDR3 sequence is 13 residues long. V lost 7 bases and J lost 9, with 13 bases in between. Germline loops: CDR1 MNHNY, CDR2 SVGAGI (reference sequence). The CDR3 DNA reads TGTGCCAGCAAACAGGGTACCGGTTCACCCCTCCACTTT. Residues: CASKQGTGSPLHF.

There are many counts of this clonotype. This chain uses TRBV19 with TRBJ2-5, with D possibly matching TRBD1 (6 bases). This CDR3 has 14 amino acids. V was clipped by 4 bases and J by 1 base, with 10 bases between them. Germline CDR1 is LNHDA and CDR2 is SQIVND (reference sequence). CDR3: CASSRRDTQETQYF. The CDR3 nucleotides read TGTGCCAGTAGTAGACGGGACACCCAAGAGACCCAGTACTTC. Based on the CDR3 plus reference TRBV19 and TRBJ2-5, the full variable domain is DGGITQSPKYLFRKEGQNVTLSCEQNLNHDAMYWYRQDPGQGLRLIYYSQIVNDFQKGDIAEGYSVSREKKESFPLTVTSAQKNPTAFYLCASSRRDTQETQYFGPGTRLLVL.

This clonotype has a handful of counts. This chain connects TRBV11-1 to TRBJ1-1; 12 nucleotides agree with TRBD1. Germline V gene lookup returns CDR1 SGHAT and CDR2 FQDESV (reference sequence). The CDR3 is 20 amino acids. Trimming took 1 base from V and 0 from J; bases not matched to a gene: 12. CDR3 region: CASSLVGDRDRGLLNTEAFF. The CDR3 nucleotides are TGTGCCAGCAGCTTAGTAGGGGACCGGGACAGGGGGCTTCTGAACACTGAAGCTTTCTTT.

The chain has TRBV7-6 and TRBJ2-1; D not certain. The CDR3 is 11 amino acids. Germline CDR1 is SGHVS and CDR2 is FNYEAQ. Deletions cut 8 bases from V and 6 bases from J, with 8 bases between. CDR3 nucleotides: TGTGCCAGCGGCCGTTTCAATGAGCAGTTCTTC. Amino acids: CASGRFNEQFF. The full variable domain, rest sourced from reference TRBV7-6 and TRBJ2-1, is GAGVSQSPRYKVTKRGQDVALRCDPISGHVSLYWYRQALGQGPEFLTYFNYEAQQDKSGLPNDRFSAERPEGSISTLTIQRTEQRDSAMYRCASGRFNEQFFGPGTRLTVL.

This chain connects TRBV14 to TRBJ2-5; perhaps TRBD2 as D (6 bases). The germline V gene encodes CDR1 SGHDN and CDR2 FVKESK. V was clipped by 0 bases and J by 4 bases, with 12 bases between them. CDR3 length equals 15 residues. Here the CDR3 DNA reads TGTGCCAGCAGCCAAGATAGGCTGGGGGGAGAGACCCAGTACTTC. Residues: CASSQDRLGGETQYF.

In this sample, this clonotype turned up once. The rearrangement links TRBV18 to TRBJ1-1; D unclear. The CDR3 has 14 residues. Germline assignment: CDR1 KGHSH and CDR2 LQKENI. The V and J ends lost 3 bases and 1 base respectively, with 9 bases between them. The CDR3 sequence: CASSPSSRNTEAFF. As DNA, the CDR3 is TGTGCCAGCTCACCCTCGAGCAGGAACACTGAAGCTTTCTTT.

This chain joins TRBV20-1 and TRBJ1-6, with 7 bases identical to TRBD1. The V gene end was trimmed by 3 bases and the J gene end by 7 bases; junction bases not matched to a gene: 3. The CDR3 totals 13 residues. CDR1 is DFQATT, CDR2 SNEGSKA, per germline (reference sequence). This CDR3 reads CSASLQGNSPLHF. The CDR3 DNA reads TGCAGTGCTAGCTTACAGGGGAATTCACCCCTCCACTTT.

The gene calls are TRBV4-1 and TRBJ2-3; TRBD1 matches at 7 bases. The CDR3 is 17 amino acids. With V trimmed by 1 base and J by 4 bases, 11 bases remained unmatched. Germline V lookup: CDR1 MGHRA, CDR2 YSYEKL. The CDR3 loop is CASSQGLARGKSDTQYF. As DNA, the CDR3 is TGCGCCAGCAGCCAAGGATTGGCCAGGGGGAAATCAGATACGCAGTATTTT.

This clonotype was counted many times. The chain couples TRBV4-2 to TRBJ1-6; perhaps TRBD1 as D (5 bases). V shed 8 bases and J shed 5 bases, with 16 bases lying between them. CDR1 LGHNA and CDR2 YNFKEQ come from the germline V gene. The CDR3 has 15 amino acids. The CDR3 nucleotides read TGTGCCAGCGCCCCAGAGGGCAGGGATAATTCACCCCTCCACTTT. The encoded protein is CASAPEGRDNSPLHF.

This clonotype was seen a handful of times. This chain joins TRBV3-1 and TRBJ2-6; 7 bases match TRBD1. The V gene's germline CDR1 is LGHDT and CDR2 YNNKEL (reference sequence). V was clipped by 7 bases and J by 3 bases; unmatched bases: 9. The CDR3 has 16 amino acids. In DNA, the CDR3 is TGTGCCAGCAAAACAGGGGCCGCGGTTGGGGCCAACGTCCTGACTTTC. As protein: CASKTGAAVGANVLTF.

This clonotype turned up a few times. The chain is built from TRBV4-1 and TRBJ2-1, with 10 bases matching TRBD2. After removal of 2 bases from V and 7 bases from J, the junction contained 5 bases not matched to a gene. CDR3 length: 15 amino acids. CDR1 and CDR2 from the germline V gene are MGHRA and YSYEKL. The CDR3 loop is CASSQTAGGLNEQFF. The CDR3 nucleotides are TGCGCCAGCAGCCAAACAGCGGGGGGGCTAAATGAGCAGTTCTTC.

This clonotype was detected many times. CDR3 sequence: CASRGAEETQYF. CDR3 coding DNA: TGTGCCAGCAGGGGCGCGGAAGAGACCCAGTACTTC. The chain has TRBV6-5 and TRBJ2-5; D unclear. Trimming removed 6 bases at V and 3 bases at J, with 8 bases between. Germline lookup yields CDR1 MNHEY and CDR2 SVGAGI. This CDR3 contains 12 residues.

Only a few counts were recorded for this clonotype. This rearrangement joins TRBV24-1 to TRBJ2-1, with D unresolved. Germline assignment: CDR1 KGHDR and CDR2 SFDVKD. V dropped 4 bases and J dropped 7 bases, with 16 bases sitting between them. The CDR3 loop spans 15 amino acids. CDR3 coding DNA: TGTGCCACCAGTGACCCGCAGGTCCGACGAAATGAGCAGTTCTTC. It encodes CATSDPQVRRNEQFF.

This clonotype was recorded at least ten times. This sequence joins TRBV5-6 and TRBJ2-5; TRBD2 agrees at 9 bases. The J segment lost 5 bases and the V segment lost 2 bases, leaving 10 bases of the junction unmatched. The germline CDR1 and CDR2 sequences are SGHDT and YYEEEE. The CDR3 contains 16 residues. The CDR3 DNA reads TGTGCCAGCAGCTTTATTAGCGGGGGCCCGGGGGAGACCCAGTACTTC. Residues: CASSFISGGPGETQYF.

This clonotype was counted between two and nine times. This chain connects TRBV11-1 to TRBJ2-7; possible D gene TRBD1, 6 bases. Per the germline V gene, CDR1 is SGHAT and CDR2 is FQDESV (reference sequence). This CDR3 has 14 amino acids. Trimming took 3 bases from V and 3 from J, leaving 12 bases between them. CDR3: CASSFGSGDYEQYV. CDR3 DNA: TGTGCCAGCAGCTTTGGTTCAGGGGACTACGAGCAGTACGTC.

This clonotype turned up a few times. The chain recombines TRBV5-6 with TRBJ2-5; D is possibly TRBD2 (7 bases). CDR3 length: 17 residues. V was trimmed by 2 bases and J by 4 bases, leaving 21 bases between them. From germline, CDR1 is SGHDT and CDR2 YYEEEE. CDR3 amino acids: CASSLKPGRRGGETQYF. The CDR3 nucleotides are TGTGCCAGCAGCTTAAAACCGGGCCGAAGGGGGGGAGAGACCCAGTACTTC.

This clonotype was detected many times. The rearrangement joins TRBV6-2 or TRBV6-3 to TRBJ2-5, with 9 bases matching TRBD2. The CDR3 covers 15 residues. The J segment lost 1 base and the V segment lost 6 bases, leaving 6 bases of the junction unmatched. Germline CDR1 reads MNHEY; CDR2 reads SVGEGT. The CDR3: CASRRFSGSQETQYF. The CDR3 coding sequence is TGTGCCAGCAGACGATTTAGCGGGAGCCAAGAGACCCAGTACTTC.

The chain has TRBV5-1 and TRBJ1-5; the D is unclear. CDR3 length equals 14 residues. Trimming pared 5 bases from V and 7 bases from J, leaving 16 bases between. Germline CDR1 and CDR2: SGHRS and YFSETQ. DNA for the CDR3: TGCGCCAGCAGTAGCGTAGGGTTCGGGCAGCCCCAGCATTTT. Translating gives CASSSVGFGQPQHF.

The V gene is TRBV4-3, the J gene TRBJ1-1; D not certain. The CDR3 has 14 amino acids. V lost 0 bases and J lost 3, with 8 bases in between. The V gene's germline CDR1 is LGHNA and CDR2 YSLEER. The CDR3 nucleotides are TGCGCCAGCAGCCAAGATGCCCGGCACACTGAAGCTTTCTTT. It encodes CASSQDARHTEAFF.

The genes are TRBV20-1 and TRBJ1-1; TRBD1 agrees at 7 bases. CDR3 length: 14 residues. The ends lost 5 bases at V and 0 bases at J; junction bases unmatched: 6. Germline V gene data show CDR1 as DFQATT and CDR2 as SNEGSKA (reference sequence). Here the CDR3 DNA reads TGCAGTGCTCGATCCGGGACAGTGAACACTGAAGCTTTCTTT. Protein product: CSARSGTVNTEAFF.

This clonotype has ten or more counts. The chain recombines TRBV5-6 with TRBJ1-2, with 9 nucleotides matching TRBD1. CDR3 length: 14 amino acids. CDR1 SGHDT and CDR2 YYEEEE come from the germline V gene. V trimming: 4 bases; J trimming: 7 bases; junction bases outside the gene matches: 8. CDR3 protein: CASSRYYRGPGYTF. CDR3 sequence (DNA): TGTGCCAGCAGCAGATACTACAGGGGGCCTGGCTACACCTTC.

This rearrangement joins TRBV18 to TRBJ2-3; a weak D match, TRBD1 (6 bases). The CDR3 has 14 amino acids. V was clipped by 3 bases and J by 1 base, with 8 bases between them. Germline V gene data show CDR1 as KGHSH and CDR2 as LQKENI. The CDR3 spells CASSPGHGTDTQYF. DNA for the CDR3: TGTGCCAGCTCACCGGGACACGGCACAGATACGCAGTATTTT. Based on the CDR3 plus reference TRBV18 and TRBJ2-3, the full variable domain is NAGVMQNPRHLVRRRGQEARLRCSPMKGHSHVYWYRQLPEEGLKFMVYLQKENIIDESGMPKERFSAEFPKEGPSILRIQQVVRGDSAAYFCASSPGHGTDTQYFGPGTRLTVL.

This clonotype was detected ten times or more. The chain carries TRBV20-1 and TRBJ2-4; maybe TRBD2 (5 bases). In germline, CDR1 is DFQATT, CDR2 SNEGSKA (reference sequence). V was cut by 6 bases and J by 6 bases, with 15 bases left in between. The CDR3 contains 13 residues. The CDR3 nucleotides read TGCAGTGCCTATGAGGGAGCGCCAAACATTCAGTACTTC. Its translation: CSAYEGAPNIQYF.